This TCR beta chain was sequenced during a study of OX40 agonist ivuxolimab in advanced cancers. Study-level background: Ivuxolimab was an agonistic, fully human IgG2 monoclonal antibody directed against OX40 (CD134), a costimulatory receptor. Intravenous ivuxolimab was administered to patients every 2 weeks at six dose levels: 0.01, 0.1, 0.3, 1.5, 3 and 10 mg/kg. Of the approximately 54 dose-escalation patients, hepatocellular carcinoma was present in 19, melanoma in around 15, renal cell carcinoma in 9 and head and neck cancer in 9. A male proportion of around 80% and a mean age of approximately 62 years, ranging from roughly 23 to 80, were recorded for the dose-escalation cohort. Prior anti-PD-1, anti-PD-L1 or anti-CTLA-4 therapy was permitted, and 40% of dose-escalation patients had received checkpoint inhibitors. Partial responses occurred in three dose-escalation patients: two with cutaneous melanoma and one with hepatocellular carcinoma. Peripheral TCRbeta sequencing was intended to test whether TCR sequence diversity was altered and clonal T-cell expansion was caused by ivuxolimab. The paper describes the monotherapy dose-escalation part (N ≈ 51 patients) of the phase I trial of ivuxolimab.

For sequencing of the TCRbeta CDR3 region, genomic DNA was extracted from the sorted cells. TCRbeta CDR3 regions were sequenced using the immunoSEQ Assay. The clones in this table, taken by TCRdb from immuneACCESS, are in-frame only. Not every clone is retained; where verified, under half of the shortfall comes from an unresolved V gene, and the cause of the rest is unknown. In this sample the table shows about 34,000 clones, approximately 80% of which occur a single time. The ten largest clonotypes hold roughly 2.5% of the sample. Details on this clone: What antigen it recognizes has not been identified. No much larger clone is present one base from it, and per-base qualities are unavailable.

Inclusive of the bounding cysteine and phenylalanine, the CDR3 is 13 residues long. Only the CDR3 DNA stays, 39 bases, in frame from base 1. The germline V gene provides CDR1 SGHVS and CDR2 FQNEAQ. V drops 8 bases and J drops 3 bases, leaving 12 bases in between. What the study reported, not specific to this receptor: Low levels of normalized T-cell clonal expansion were also seen in some nonresponding patients. The antigen specificity of the peripheral T cells that underwent clonal expansion was not determined. After ivuxolimab, expanded clones were on average more numerous among CD8+ T cells than among CD4+ T cells. In partial responders in the 0.1-3.0 mg/kg groups, normalized peripheral clonal expansion was found to be among the lowest, especially among CD8+ T cells. At doses from 0.1 to 3.0 mg/kg, clonal expansion was seen in both CD4+ and CD8+ blood T cells between baseline and week 6.

The trial excluded patients who had a history of autoimmune disease or who were on systemic immunosuppression. In every dose cohort, peripheral blood was drawn for TCR sequencing at baseline, cycle 4 day 1, and cycle 7 day 1. The samples were drawn from a first-in-human, open-label, multicenter phase I dose-escalation trial of ivuxolimab. Adults with locally advanced or metastatic head and neck squamous cell, hepatocellular, melanoma or renal cell carcinoma were enrolled in the trial. Before TCR sequencing, CD4+ and CD8+ T cells were separately sorted from peripheral blood. The rearrangement combines TRBV7-8 with TRBJ2-3; too little of a D gene remains to name it. This receptor was taken from an adult with an advanced solid tumor such as melanoma, head and neck, liver or kidney cancer. The sequencing here drew on CD4+ or CD8+ T cells sorted from blood, taken in a trial of the OX40 agonist ivuxolimab. Read as DNA, the sequence is TGTGCCAGCGGCGTTATGGGTACAGATACGCAGTATTTT. Translation gives CASGVMGTDTQYF.